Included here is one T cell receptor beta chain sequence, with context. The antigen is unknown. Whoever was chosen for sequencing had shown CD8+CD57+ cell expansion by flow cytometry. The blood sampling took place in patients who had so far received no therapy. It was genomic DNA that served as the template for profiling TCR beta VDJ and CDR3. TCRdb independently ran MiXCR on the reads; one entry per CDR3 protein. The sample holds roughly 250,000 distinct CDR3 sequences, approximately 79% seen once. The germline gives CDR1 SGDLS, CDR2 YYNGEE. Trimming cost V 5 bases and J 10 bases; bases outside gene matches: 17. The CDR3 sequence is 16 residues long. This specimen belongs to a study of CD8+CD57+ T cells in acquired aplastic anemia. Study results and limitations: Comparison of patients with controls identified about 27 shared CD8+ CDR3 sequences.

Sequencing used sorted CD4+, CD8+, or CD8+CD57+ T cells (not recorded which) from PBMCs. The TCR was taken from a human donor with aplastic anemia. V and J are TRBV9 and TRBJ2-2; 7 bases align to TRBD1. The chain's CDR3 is CASSAATTGVNTELFF. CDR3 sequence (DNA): TGTGCCAGCAGTGCCGCGACTACAGGGGTGAACACGGAGCTGTTTTTT.